What follows are 27 T cell receptor beta chains derived from one specimen sequenced in a study of blood T cell repertoires in COVID-19. Repertoires were generated with immunoSEQ multiplex PCR, while TCRdb's copy carries only in-frame clones and drops some. The data show under 170,000 clones, with roughly nine tenths seen just once and about 4.6% held by the top ten. The source material was peripheral blood. These TCRs come from a woman between 55 and 75 years old with active or convalescent COVID-19.

The V gene is TRBV6-2 or TRBV6-3, the J gene TRBJ2-2; 7 nucleotides align to TRBD1. The ends lost 2 bases at V and 3 bases at J; junction bases unmatched: 15. Germline V CDR1 and CDR2: MNHEY, SVGEGT. The CDR3 covers 19 residues. CDR3 sequence: CASSYPNEGAIIYTGELFF. Written as DNA, the CDR3 is TGTGCCAGCAGTTACCCTAACGAGGGGGCTATTATTTACACCGGGGAGCTGTTTTTT.

This rearrangement joins TRBV5-1 to TRBJ2-7, with 7 bases that match TRBD2. Unmatched junction bases numbered 5, after V lost 0 bases and J lost 2 bases. The germline V gene has CDR1 SGHRS and CDR2 YFSETQ. This CDR3 contains 15 residues. For the CDR3, the DNA is TGCGCCAGCAGCTTGGCCGGTGGGGGGGCCTACGAGCAGTACTTC. The encoded protein is CASSLAGGGAYEQYF. Using reference TRBV5-1 and TRBJ2-7 for the parts outside the CDR3, the full variable domain is KAGVTQTPRYLIKTRGQQVTLSCSPISGHRSVSWYQQTPGQGLQFLFEYFSETQRNKGNFPGRFSGRQFSNSRSEMNVSTLELGDSALYLCASSLAGGGAYEQYFGPGTRLTVT.

In its sample, this clone was seen a few times. The chain combines TRBV7-9 with TRBJ1-1; D is unresolved. CDR1 is SEHNR and CDR2 is FQNEAQ in the germline V gene (reference sequence). The CDR3 consists of 12 residues. Trimming removed 1 base from V and 7 bases from J, with 7 bases in between. The CDR3 loop is CASSLGYSEAFF. The CDR3 coding sequence is TGTGCCAGCAGCTTAGGGTACAGTGAAGCTTTCTTT.

The chain combines TRBV13 with TRBJ2-1, with TRBD2 matching 10 bases. The CDR3 has 17 amino acids. CDR1 and CDR2 (germline): PRHDT, FYEKMQ (reference sequence). V was pared by 4 bases and J by 3 bases, with 9 bases of the junction left unmatched. CDR3 coding DNA: TGTGCCAGCAGCTCCCAAAGCGGGGGGGTTAACTACAATGAGCAGTTCTTC. It specifies CASSSQSGGVNYNEQFF. Filled out from reference TRBV13 and TRBJ2-1, the complete variable domain reads AAGVIQSPRHLIKEKRETATLKCYPIPRHDTVYWYQQGPGQDPQFLISFYEKMQSDKGSIPDRFSAQQFSDYHSELNMSSLELGDSALYFCASSSQSGGVNYNEQFFGPGTRLTVL.

CDR3 in DNA: TGTGCCAGCAGCATTACAGGGGACCGGCCCCAGCATTTT. Protein product: CASSITGDRPQHF. The gene calls are TRBV7-8 and TRBJ1-5, with TRBD1 matching over 7 bases. Germline CDR1 and CDR2: SGHVS and FQNEAQ. J was trimmed by 9 bases and V by 5 bases; bases with no gene match: 7. This CDR3 region has 13 residues.

This chain connects TRBV11-2 to TRBJ2-4; tentatively, D is TRBD2 (5 bases). Trimming took 0 bases from V and 1 from J, leaving 10 bases between them. This CDR3 comprises 16 residues. Germline V CDR1 and CDR2: SGHAT, FQNNGV. The CDR3 spells CASSLDGGIAKNIQYF. CDR3 bases: TGTGCCAGCAGCTTAGATGGAGGAATCGCCAAAAACATTCAGTACTTC.

CDR3 sequence reads: CASRTVPNEQFF. The CDR3 DNA reads as TGTGCCAGCAGGACAGTTCCCAATGAGCAGTTCTTC. V is TRBV25-1 and J is TRBJ2-1; possibly TRBD1 for D (5 bases). CDR3 length: 12 amino acids. Germline CDR1 is MGHDK and CDR2 is SYGVNS. The V end was cut by 6 bases, the J end by 6 bases, with 9 bases between.

The chain carries TRBV27 and TRBJ2-1, with D perhaps TRBD2 (5 bases). Germline V gene data show CDR1 as MNHEY and CDR2 as SMNVEV (reference sequence). The CDR3 covers 15 residues. V shed 0 bases and J shed 4 bases, with 10 bases lying between them. DNA for the CDR3: TGTGCCAGCAGTTTATCAAATGGAGGTTACAATGAGCAGTTCTTC. Translating it yields CASSLSNGGYNEQFF.

The chain employs TRBV5-1 and TRBJ2-5; TRBD1 might be the D (6 bases). The CDR3 consists of 15 residues. Germline V gives CDR1 SGHRS, CDR2 YFSETQ. Trimming removed 0 bases from V and 2 bases from J, with 11 bases in between. The CDR3 sequence: CASSLVPGQQETQYF. The CDR3 DNA is TGCGCCAGCAGCTTGGTTCCCGGACAGCAAGAGACCCAGTACTTC.

The rearrangement uses TRBV4-3 and TRBJ1-2; weak D call: TRBD1 (5 bases). The V and J ends lost 5 bases and 4 bases respectively, with 14 bases between them. The CDR3 has 14 residues. Germline loops: CDR1 LGHNA, CDR2 YSLEER. The CDR3, as DNA: TGCGCCAGCAGCACATCCCCACAGGCCTATGGCTACACCTTC. It codes for CASSTSPQAYGYTF.

About this clone itself: One end of the junction varies from germline; a read error may be responsible. The chain employs TRBV7-7 and TRBJ2-5, with 8 bases that match TRBD2. In germline, CDR1 is SSHAT, CDR2 FNYEAQ (reference sequence). The CDR3 runs to 15 residues. CDR3 in amino acids: CASSLVAGPQETQYF. DNA for the CDR3: TGTGCTAGCAGCTTAGTAGCGGGGCCCCAAGAGACCCAGTACTTC. Together with reference TRBV7-7 and TRBJ2-5, the CDR3 gives the full variable domain: GAGVSQSPRYKVTKRGQDVTLRCDPISSHATLYWYQQALGQGPEFLTYFNYEAQPDKSGLPSDRFSAERPEGSISTLTIQRTEQRDSAMYRCASSLVAGPQETQYFGPGTRLLVL.

In this sample, this clone turned up once. The chain carries TRBV9 and TRBJ2-1, with D hard to call. The CDR3 consists of 15 residues. Germline V lookup: CDR1 SGDLS, CDR2 YYNGEE. Trimming cost V 4 bases and J 0 bases, with 11 bases left between them. CDR3 sequence reads: CASSPIMSSYNEQFF. CDR3 nucleotides: TGTGCCAGCAGCCCCATAATGAGCTCCTACAATGAGCAGTTCTTC.

The genes are TRBV6-5 and TRBJ1-6; 7 positions match TRBD1. The CDR3 spans 16 residues. Per the germline V gene, CDR1 is MNHEY and CDR2 is SVGAGI. V shed 2 bases, J shed 5 bases, and the junction held 6 bases outside the gene matches. The DNA of the CDR3 is TGTGCCAGCAGTTACCGGGACAGTGAAAATAATTCACCCCTCCACTTT. Its protein is CASSYRDSENNSPLHF.

The chain links TRBV10-2 to TRBJ2-1, with 13 bases matching TRBD2. The CDR3 covers 17 residues. Germline lookup yields CDR1 WSHSY and CDR2 SAAADI. The V segment lost 3 bases and the J segment 4 bases; nucleotides outside the gene matches: 6. CDR3 nucleotides: TGCGCCAGCAGTGATCCCCCGACTAGCGGGGGGTACAATGAGCAGTTCTTC. This sequence encodes CASSDPPTSGGYNEQFF.

The CDR3 sequence: CASRSTGPNEKLFF. CDR3 bases: TGTGCCAGCAGATCGACAGGGCCTAATGAAAAACTGTTTTTT. This chain links TRBV5-5 with TRBJ1-4, with 7 bases that match TRBD1. This CDR3 has 14 residues. V lost 5 bases, J lost 3 bases, and 4 bases stayed unmatched. Per the germline V gene, CDR1 is SGHKS and CDR2 is YYEKEE (reference sequence).

This chain connects TRBV7-9 to TRBJ1-5; no definite D call. The CDR3 is made up of 13 amino acids. V lost 1 base to trimming and J lost 5 bases, with 6 bases between them. CDR1 and CDR2 (germline): SEHNR, FQNEAQ (reference sequence). The CDR3 sequence: CASSLGGDQPQHF. Here the CDR3 DNA reads TGTGCCAGCAGCTTAGGGGGAGATCAGCCCCAGCATTTT.

The chain joins TRBV4-3 to TRBJ1-2; unclear D gene. The CDR3 spans 15 residues. Trimming pared 4 bases from V and 4 bases from J, leaving 16 bases between. Germline V gene sequence: CDR1 LGHNA, CDR2 YSLEER. As DNA, the CDR3 is TGCGCCAGCAGCCTTTTCGGGGTTACCTCCTATGGCTACACCTTC. Encoded protein: CASSLFGVTSYGYTF.

The chain has TRBV25-1 and TRBJ2-7; the D is unclear. Germline CDR1 and CDR2: MGHDK and SYGVNS. The V end was cut by 2 bases, the J end by 2 bases, with 4 bases between. This CDR3 spans 12 amino acids. CDR3 amino acids: CASSETAYEQYF. In nucleotides, the CDR3 is TGTGCCAGCAGTGAAACAGCCTACGAGCAGTACTTC.

Worth noting for this clone: In the same sample, other DNA sequences code for this CDR3. V usage is TRBV5-1 and J usage is TRBJ1-1, with a weak D call TRBD1 (5 bases). Trimming took off 1 base at V and 4 bases at J, with 11 bases between the two ends. The germline V gene encodes CDR1 SGHRS and CDR2 YFSETQ. The CDR3 contains 14 residues. The CDR3 loop reads CASSLNRGGTEAFF. Written as DNA, the CDR3 is TGCGCCAGCAGCTTGAATCGGGGGGGCACTGAAGCTTTCTTT.

The V and J genes are TRBV20-1 and TRBJ1-2; TRBD1 aligns across 8 bases. Per germline, CDR1 DFQATT and CDR2 SNEGSKA (reference sequence). J was trimmed by 6 bases and V by 3 bases; bases with no gene match: 0. The length of the CDR3 is 11 residues. In nucleotides, the CDR3 is TGCAGTGCTAGGACAGGGGATGGCTACACCTTC. Translation gives CSARTGDGYTF.

This chain connects TRBV7-2 to TRBJ1-6; D gene unclear. This CDR3 has 13 amino acids. Looked up from germline, CDR1 is SGHTA and CDR2 is FQGNSA. Trimming left V 5 bases short and J 11 bases short, with 13 bases between. This CDR3 is CASSVLRITPLHF. The CDR3 DNA reads as TGTGCCAGCAGCGTACTGCGCATTACACCCCTCCACTTT.

Only a few counts were recorded for this clone. The chain joins TRBV5-1 to TRBJ2-1, with D hard to call. With 2 bases removed from V and 4 bases from J, the gap between germline ends came to 7 bases. The CDR3 length is 13 residues. In germline, CDR1 is SGHRS, CDR2 YFSETQ. This CDR3 is CASSFTTYNEQFF. DNA of the CDR3: TGCGCCAGCAGCTTCACGACTTACAATGAGCAGTTCTTC.

This chain connects TRBV6-1 to TRBJ1-3; D not certain. The germline V gene has CDR1 MNHNS and CDR2 SASEGT. The CDR3 loop spans 13 amino acids. With 2 bases removed from V and 1 base from J, the gap between germline ends came to 3 bases. CDR3 DNA sequence: TGTGCCAGCAGTGAACAGTCTGGAAACACCATATATTTT. It is translated as CASSEQSGNTIYF.

The chain carries TRBV5-5 and TRBJ2-7; D perhaps matches TRBD2 (5 bases). Germline V CDR1 and CDR2: SGHKS, YYEKEE (reference sequence). V lost 0 bases to trimming and J lost 0 bases, with 13 bases between them. The CDR3 spans 16 residues. This CDR3 is CASSLETGKSSYEQYF. CDR3 in DNA: TGTGCCAGCAGCTTGGAAACGGGGAAGAGCTCCTACGAGCAGTACTTC.

V is TRBV2 and J is TRBJ2-2; 9 bases are shared with TRBD1. The germline V gene has CDR1 SNHLY and CDR2 FYNNEI. Germline trimming cut 5 bases from V and 3 bases from J; bases unmatched to any gene: 4. The CDR3 has 15 residues. The CDR3 loop is CASSTTGGDTGELFF. In DNA, the CDR3 is TGTGCCAGCAGTACGACAGGGGGGGACACCGGGGAGCTGTTTTTT.

The chain employs TRBV5-1 and TRBJ2-2; no clear D. CDR1 and CDR2 (germline): SGHRS, YFSETQ. CDR3 length: 14 residues. V was clipped by 0 bases and J by 1 base, with 4 bases between them. The CDR3 region has the DNA TGCGCCAGCAGCTTGGGACAGAACACCGGGGAGCTGTTTTTT. This translates into CASSLGQNTGELFF.

A word on this clone: Sequence at one end of the junction differs from germline and may be a read error. The gene calls are TRBV2 and TRBJ1-2; 9 bases line up with TRBD1. Per the germline V gene, CDR1 is SNHLY and CDR2 is FYNNEI. CDR3 length: 15 amino acids. The CDR3 DNA reads as TGTGCCAGCAGCGAAGACAGGGGGGCCCCCTATGGCTACACCTTC. Encoded protein: CASSEDRGAPYGYTF.